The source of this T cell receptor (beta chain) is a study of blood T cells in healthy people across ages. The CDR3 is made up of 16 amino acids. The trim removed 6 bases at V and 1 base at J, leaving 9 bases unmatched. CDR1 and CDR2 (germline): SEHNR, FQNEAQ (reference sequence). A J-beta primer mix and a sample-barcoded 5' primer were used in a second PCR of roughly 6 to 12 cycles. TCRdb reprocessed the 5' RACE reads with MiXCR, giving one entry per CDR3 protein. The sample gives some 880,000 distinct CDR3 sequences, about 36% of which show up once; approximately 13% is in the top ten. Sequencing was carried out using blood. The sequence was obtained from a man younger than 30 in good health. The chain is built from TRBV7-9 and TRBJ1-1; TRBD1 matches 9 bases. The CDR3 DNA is TGTGCCAGCAGAAACCCGACAGGGGGAACGAACACTGAAGCTTTCTTT. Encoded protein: CASRNPTGGTNTEAFF.